These T cell receptor beta chains were read from a single sample in a study of blood T cell repertoires in COVID-19. Libraries were prepared by immunoSEQ multiplex PCR; TCRdb keeps only in-frame clonotypes and omits some of them. Among about 370,000 clones listed, 90% were seen once. The sequenced material came from peripheral blood. These TCRs come from a man aged 18 to 35 with active or convalescent COVID-19. The CDR3 runs from the conserved cysteine through the conserved F or W. D genes are given only for firm matches. Size tells how often a clone was seen (once, few, many) or the class of an expanded clone, and some rows leave it out.

NA	TRBV7-2	TRBJ2-7	15	TRBD2	CASSLVSSGSHEQYF	TGTGCCAGCAGCTTAGTATCTAGCGGGAGCCACGAGCAGTACTTC
NA	TRBV25-1	TRBJ2-2	14	NA	CASTTPGNTGELFF	TGTGCCAGCACTACCCCAGGGAACACCGGGGAGCTGTTTTTT
NA	TRBV12-3/TRBV12-4	TRBJ2-7	12	NA	CASSHIGGREYF	TGTGCCAGCAGTCACATCGGGGGACGTGAGTACTTC
NA	TRBV20-1	TRBJ2-7	14	TRBD1	CSASRLRDSYEQYF	TGCAGTGCTAGTAGGCTCCGGGACAGCTACGAGCAGTACTTC
NA	TRBV4-1	TRBJ2-1	14	NA	CASSQQTYYDEQFF	TGCGCCAGCAGCCAACAGACTTATTACGATGAGCAGTTCTTC
NA	TRBV6-2/TRBV6-3	TRBJ2-2	17	TRBD1	CASSTHRDRGSAGELFF	TGTGCCAGCAGTACACACCGGGACAGGGGGTCGGCCGGGGAGCTGTTTTTT
NA	TRBV24-1	TRBJ2-3	16	TRBD2	CATSDRTSRGTDTQYF	TGTGCCACCAGTGACAGGACTAGCCGTGGAACAGATACGCAGTATTTT
NA	TRBV4-2	TRBJ2-1	15	NA	CASSWEAVSYNEQFF	TGTGCCAGCAGCTGGGAAGCGGTTTCCTACAATGAGCAGTTCTTC
NA	TRBV28	TRBJ1-2	10	NA	CASSSLGYTF	TGTGCCAGCAGTTCTCTGGGCTACACCTTC
NA	TRBV6-2/TRBV6-3	TRBJ2-7	12	NA	CASSSPYSEQYF	TGTGCCAGCAGTTCGCCCTATTCCGAGCAGTACTTC
NA	TRBV5-8	TRBJ2-1	15	NA	CASSLGLVGYNEQFF	TGTGCCAGCAGCTTGGGACTAGTGGGCTACAATGAGCAGTTCTTC
few	TRBV5-1	TRBJ1-1	15	TRBD1	CASSGRTGDNTEAFF	TGCGCCAGCAGCGGTCGGACAGGGGACAACACTGAAGCTTTCTTT
NA	TRBV7-9	TRBJ2-2	15	TRBD2	CASSPSGGYTGELFF	TGTGCCAGCAGCCCCTCGGGGGGGTACACCGGGGAGCTGTTTTTT
NA	TRBV9	TRBJ1-4	15	TRBD1	CASSVTGDVNEKLFF	TGTGCCAGCAGCGTGACAGGGGATGTAAATGAAAAACTGTTTTTT
NA	TRBV28	TRBJ2-7	15	TRBD1	CASRPSGTGGHEQYF	TGTGCCAGCAGACCTTCCGGGACAGGGGGCCACGAGCAGTACTTC
NA	TRBV10-3	TRBJ1-6	15	TRBD1	CAISDDRGTNSPLHF	TGTGCCATCAGTGATGACAGGGGGACAAATTCACCCCTCCACTTT
NA	TRBV6-2/TRBV6-3	TRBJ1-2	14	TRBD1	CASSSGQGSYGYTF	TGTGCCAGCAGTTCAGGACAGGGGAGTTACGGCTACACCTTC
NA	TRBV30	TRBJ1-4	15	TRBD1	CAWSETGSANEKLFF	TGTGCCTGGAGTGAGACAGGGTCGGCTAATGAAAAACTGTTTTTT
NA	TRBV6-2/TRBV6-3	TRBJ2-1	14	NA	CASSYLAESNEQFF	TGTGCCAGCAGTTACCTCGCGGAGTCCAATGAGCAGTTCTTC
NA	TRBV7-2	TRBJ1-4	15	NA	CASSLGSRTEGKLFF	TGTGCCAGCAGCTTAGGGTCGCGTACGGAGGGGAAACTGTTTTTT
NA	TRBV28	TRBJ1-3	14	TRBD1	CASSPGGTGNTIYF	TGTGCCAGCAGTCCAGGGGGGACGGGAAACACCATATATTTT
NA	TRBV6-4	TRBJ2-2	13	NA	CASSESGVGELFF	TGTGCCAGCAGTGAATCGGGAGTCGGGGAGCTGTTTTTT
NA	TRBV18	TRBJ2-3	16	NA	CASSPPSRAGADTQYF	TGTGCCAGCTCACCACCGAGCAGGGCAGGGGCAGATACGCAGTATTTT
NA	TRBV10-3	TRBJ2-1	12	NA	CAIEGEDNEQFF	TGTGCCATCGAAGGGGAGGACAATGAGCAGTTCTTC
NA	TRBV6-1	TRBJ2-6	17	NA	CASSGKGVRSGANVLTF	TGTGCCAGCAGTGGGAAGGGGGTTCGGTCTGGGGCCAACGTCCTGACTTTC
NA	TRBV18	TRBJ1-1	14	TRBD1	CASSPLRGETEAFF	TGTGCCAGCTCACCCCTCAGGGGGGAAACTGAAGCTTTCTTT
NA	TRBV5-4	TRBJ2-7	16	TRBD1	CASSQEDRGRNYEQYF	TGTGCCAGCAGCCAAGAAGACAGGGGACGGAACTACGAGCAGTACTTC
NA	TRBV3-1/TRBV3-2	TRBJ1-1	12	NA	CASSQSSTEAFF	TGTGCCAGCAGCCAATCTAGCACTGAAGCTTTCTTT
NA	TRBV18	TRBJ2-3	14	NA	CASSPQWGGDTQYF	TGTGCCAGCTCACCACAATGGGGAGGAGATACGCAGTATTTT
NA	TRBV7-3	TRBJ2-1	16	TRBD1	CASSKSTGPGGNEQFF	TGTGCCAGCAGCAAATCGACAGGGCCTGGGGGCAATGAGCAGTTCTTC
once	TRBV27	TRBJ2-1	14	NA	CASSLSTGFDLQFF	TGTGCCAGCAGTTTATCGACGGGTTTCGACCTGCAGTTCTTC
NA	TRBV11-3	TRBJ2-1	12	NA	CASSLTRNEQFF	TGTGCCAGCAGCTTAACGAGGAATGAGCAGTTCTTC
once	TRBV6-4	TRBJ2-1	13	NA	CASSVRELGEQFF	TGTGCCAGCAGTGTCCGGGAACTGGGTGAGCAGTTCTTC
NA	TRBV5-6	TRBJ1-2	12	NA	CASSPRIVGYTF	TGTGCCAGCAGCCCCCGAATAGTGGGCTACACCTTC
NA	TRBV7-2	TRBJ1-2	13	TRBD1	CASSPGQGNGYTF	TGTGCCAGCAGCCCCGGACAGGGAAATGGCTACACCTTC
NA	TRBV4-2	TRBJ2-1	16	TRBD2	CASSQVRLAGNNEQFF	TGTGCCAGCAGCCAAGTCCGGCTAGCGGGTAACAATGAGCAGTTCTTC
once	TRBV2	TRBJ2-5	11	NA	CASRASETQYF	TGTGCCAGCAGGGCCTCCGAGACCCAGTACTTC
NA	TRBV5-1	TRBJ1-5	14	TRBD1	CASSPDRGGQPQHF	TGCGCCAGCAGCCCCGACAGGGGAGGCCAGCCCCAGCATTTT
NA	TRBV15	TRBJ1-5	16	NA	CATRGGTFGDNQPQHF	TGTGCCACCAGAGGGGGAACATTCGGGGACAATCAGCCCCAGCATTTT
few	TRBV11-3	TRBJ2-2	15	TRBD1	CASSSRDRNTGELFF	TGTGCCAGCAGCTCCCGGGACAGAAACACCGGGGAGCTGTTTTTT